Reported below is one T cell receptor beta chain. The antigen this receptor binds is unknown. Within one base of it there is no much larger clone, and no base qualities were kept. V loses 4 bases, J loses 0 bases, and the germline ends lie 10 bases apart. According to the germline V gene, CDR1 reads SGHRS and CDR2 reads YFSETQ. The CDR3 measures 14 amino acids from cysteine to phenylalanine. Kept here is only the CDR3 DNA, which spans 42 bases and is read in frame from base 1. The sample is drawn from a study of T cell responses to AZD1222 COVID-19 vaccine (dated by TCRdb to the early 2020s). Broadly, across the study: TCR sequencing was performed for 233 trial participants, of whom about 200 were given two doses of AZD1222 and 26 were given two doses of MenACWY control vaccine. Trial participants were enrolled by age into 18-55, 56-69 and 70-plus year subgroups, with about 150, 27 and 61 TCR-sequenced participants respectively. Paper-wide results and their limitations: In the small 56-69-year group, the increase in depth fell short of significance, most likely because of low power. Conclusions about previously exposed vaccinees are limited because only six or seven AZD1222 recipients were SARS-CoV-2 seropositive at baseline. Participants were mostly white British, with more females than males. The authors suggested clonal diversity may have been underestimated. Vaccine-associated CD4 TCRs spanned the whole spike protein, with dominant responses in regions 160-218 and 743-854. Reportedly, close to half of the unique spike-specific TCRs recognized epitopes lying outside the regions that are mutated in the B.1.351 and B.1.1.7 variants. No day 14 peak-response samples were available, so repertoires were characterized only after the peak T cell response. A significant rise in spike-specific TCR breadth and depth was observed after two AZD1222 doses relative to day 0 and relative to MenACWY recipients.

What the time point label conveys for this sample: about 28 days (+/-7) after the second vaccine dose. Because spike-specific TCR depth and breadth did not differ between the two schedules, AZD1222 recipients who got a second dose at roughly 4 weeks were pooled with those who got a second dose at roughly 12 weeks. Vaccinee samples were obtained from the UK trials COV001 and COV002, which included a single-blind randomized controlled phase 2/3 trial of AZD1222 (ChAdOx1 nCoV-19) in healthy adults. For TCRbeta chain sequencing, PBMC samples were collected from trial participants at day 0 and at day 28 after the second dose. The CDR3 regions of human TCRbeta chains were subjected to immunosequencing. In the paper's pipeline: TCRs in the repertoires were compared against a reference library of SARS-CoV-2-specific TCRs that had been generated with the MIRA antigen-specificity platform. Breadth meant the fraction of unique TCRs that were SARS-CoV-2-associated, whereas depth meant the fraction of total T cells that were SARS-CoV-2-associated. Using the MIRA data, every spike-specific TCR was mapped to the spike region that the TCR reacted to and assigned to either a CD4 or a CD8 class. Log10-transformed breadth and depth values were compared by one-way ANOVA with Sidak's multiple comparisons tests. TCRdb took this table from immuneACCESS and kept in-frame rearrangements with V and J called. Such tables lack part of the clones; where checked against another copy, unresolved V genes explain under half of the gap, and the rest is unexplained. Clone size and the V and J calls come from that table; the DNA yielded D and trimming. Within this sample are 130,000 to 150,000 clones, with about nine tenths of them counted one time only. Under 2% of the sample goes to the ten largest clones.

The clonotype comes from an adult who received the AZD1222 COVID-19 vaccine. The sequenced sample was peripheral blood, obtained 28 days after the second AZD1222 dose. The chain joins TRBV5-1 to TRBJ1-2; TRBD1 might be the D gene, on 6 matching bases. The sequenced DNA is TGCGCCAGCAGCGTCGGACAGTCTAACTATGGCTACACCTTC. It translates to CASSVGQSNYGYTF.